This T cell receptor (beta chain) was recovered during a study of CD8+CD57+ T cells in acquired aplastic anemia. It was genomic DNA that served as the template for profiling TCR beta VDJ and CDR3. TCRdb reanalysed the reads using MiXCR and keeps one entry per CDR3 protein. The repertoire holds about 150,000 distinct CDR3 sequences, with about 52% as singletons. Study-wide findings and caveats: Overlap between patients and controls comprised 25 to 30 CD8+ CDR3 sequences.

Germline CDR1 is LGHDT and CDR2 is YNNKEL (reference sequence). This CDR3 has 15 residues. Germline trimming cut 1 base from V and 7 bases from J; bases unmatched to any gene: 4. This clonotype was seen ten or more times. The antigen is not known. Sequencing involved patients with CD8+CD57+ cell expansion previously shown by flow cytometry. Blood was sampled before the patients had received any therapy. Sequenced: sorted CD4+, CD8+, or CD8+CD57+ T cells (not recorded which) from PBMCs. This chain uses TRBV3-1 with TRBJ1-6; 7 bases fit TRBD1. The sequence was obtained from a human donor with aplastic anemia. The CDR3 DNA reads TGTGCCAGCAGCCAAGGAGAGGGGGCGAATTCACCCCTCCACTTT. It translates to CASSQGEGANSPLHF.